This record concerns one TCR beta chain sequence. These data belong to a study of blood T cell repertoires in COVID-19. Germline V gene sequence: CDR1 GTSNPN, CDR2 SVGIG (reference sequence). V shed 3 bases and J 3 bases; nucleotides not matched to a gene: 10. The CDR3 consists of 16 residues. The data were produced by immunoSEQ multiplex PCR, yet TCRdb's version contains in-frame clones alone and is incomplete. The repertoire holds 150,000 to 200,000 clones, 80% to 90% seen once, with 2.5% to 3.5% in the top ten. This sequence joins TRBV30 and TRBJ1-4; TRBD1 matches at 7 bases. The source material was peripheral blood. This clonotype originated in a man aged 55 to 70 with acute or convalescent COVID-19. CDR3 loop: CAWRDREIRPNEKLFF. In DNA form, the CDR3 reads TGTGCCTGGAGAGACAGGGAGATAAGGCCTAATGAAAAACTGTTTTTT.